This TCR beta chain is drawn from a study of blood T cell repertoires in COVID-19. Background on the study: Material from acute and convalescent COVID-19 was sourced from the United States, Italy and Spain. Nucleic acid was either cDNA or gDNA, and it came from T cells, B-cell-depleted T cells, or PBMCs.

The CDR3 contains 17 residues. Germline V lookup: CDR1 SGHVS, CDR2 FNYEAQ. Under the authors' procedure: Amplification of reference gene primers was used by the study to estimate nucleated cell counts. The repertoire was sequenced with immunoSEQ multiplex PCR; TCRdb's copy has only in-frame clones and lacks some. V and J calls and clone size come straight from that table; D and trimming were deduced from the DNA. This repertoire shows over 35,000 clones, roughly nine tenths found once; its top ten account for less than 20%. Points on this clone: A read error may account for a junction end that differs from germline.

V usage is TRBV7-6 and J usage is TRBJ2-5; a possible D gene is TRBD1 (5 bases). This TCR was sampled from a woman aged 30 to 39 in a cohort sampled during active COVID-19. The specimen sequenced was peripheral blood. This CDR3 reads CASSLGLPKGAQETQYF. CDR3 sequence (DNA): TGTGCCAGCAGTTTAGGGCTCCCCAAAGGGGCTCAAGAGACCCAGTACTTC.